What follows is one T cell receptor (beta chain) and its context. No antigen is known for it. This entry is derived from a study of blood T cells in healthy people across ages. General study points: Long-lived donors carried more naive CD4+ cells and greater diversity than aged donors.

Together with a sample-barcoded 5' primer, a J-beta primer mix was included in a second PCR lasting about 7 to 12 cycles. TCRdb redid the calling of the 5' RACE reads with MiXCR, one entry per CDR3 protein. Of about 810,000 distinct CDR3 sequences in the sample, 30% to 45% were seen once. This CDR3 region has 15 residues. The germline V gene has CDR1 LGHNA and CDR2 YSLEER. The V end was cut by 5 bases, the J end by 0 bases, with 13 bases between. The source of this sequence is a man between 18 and 29 years old in good health. The sample consisted of blood. This chain joins TRBV4-3 and TRBJ1-2, with D perhaps TRBD1 (6 bases). The CDR3 protein is CASSLRDISNYGYTF. CDR3 DNA sequence: TGCGCCAGCAGCTTACGGGACATTTCTAACTATGGCTACACCTTC.